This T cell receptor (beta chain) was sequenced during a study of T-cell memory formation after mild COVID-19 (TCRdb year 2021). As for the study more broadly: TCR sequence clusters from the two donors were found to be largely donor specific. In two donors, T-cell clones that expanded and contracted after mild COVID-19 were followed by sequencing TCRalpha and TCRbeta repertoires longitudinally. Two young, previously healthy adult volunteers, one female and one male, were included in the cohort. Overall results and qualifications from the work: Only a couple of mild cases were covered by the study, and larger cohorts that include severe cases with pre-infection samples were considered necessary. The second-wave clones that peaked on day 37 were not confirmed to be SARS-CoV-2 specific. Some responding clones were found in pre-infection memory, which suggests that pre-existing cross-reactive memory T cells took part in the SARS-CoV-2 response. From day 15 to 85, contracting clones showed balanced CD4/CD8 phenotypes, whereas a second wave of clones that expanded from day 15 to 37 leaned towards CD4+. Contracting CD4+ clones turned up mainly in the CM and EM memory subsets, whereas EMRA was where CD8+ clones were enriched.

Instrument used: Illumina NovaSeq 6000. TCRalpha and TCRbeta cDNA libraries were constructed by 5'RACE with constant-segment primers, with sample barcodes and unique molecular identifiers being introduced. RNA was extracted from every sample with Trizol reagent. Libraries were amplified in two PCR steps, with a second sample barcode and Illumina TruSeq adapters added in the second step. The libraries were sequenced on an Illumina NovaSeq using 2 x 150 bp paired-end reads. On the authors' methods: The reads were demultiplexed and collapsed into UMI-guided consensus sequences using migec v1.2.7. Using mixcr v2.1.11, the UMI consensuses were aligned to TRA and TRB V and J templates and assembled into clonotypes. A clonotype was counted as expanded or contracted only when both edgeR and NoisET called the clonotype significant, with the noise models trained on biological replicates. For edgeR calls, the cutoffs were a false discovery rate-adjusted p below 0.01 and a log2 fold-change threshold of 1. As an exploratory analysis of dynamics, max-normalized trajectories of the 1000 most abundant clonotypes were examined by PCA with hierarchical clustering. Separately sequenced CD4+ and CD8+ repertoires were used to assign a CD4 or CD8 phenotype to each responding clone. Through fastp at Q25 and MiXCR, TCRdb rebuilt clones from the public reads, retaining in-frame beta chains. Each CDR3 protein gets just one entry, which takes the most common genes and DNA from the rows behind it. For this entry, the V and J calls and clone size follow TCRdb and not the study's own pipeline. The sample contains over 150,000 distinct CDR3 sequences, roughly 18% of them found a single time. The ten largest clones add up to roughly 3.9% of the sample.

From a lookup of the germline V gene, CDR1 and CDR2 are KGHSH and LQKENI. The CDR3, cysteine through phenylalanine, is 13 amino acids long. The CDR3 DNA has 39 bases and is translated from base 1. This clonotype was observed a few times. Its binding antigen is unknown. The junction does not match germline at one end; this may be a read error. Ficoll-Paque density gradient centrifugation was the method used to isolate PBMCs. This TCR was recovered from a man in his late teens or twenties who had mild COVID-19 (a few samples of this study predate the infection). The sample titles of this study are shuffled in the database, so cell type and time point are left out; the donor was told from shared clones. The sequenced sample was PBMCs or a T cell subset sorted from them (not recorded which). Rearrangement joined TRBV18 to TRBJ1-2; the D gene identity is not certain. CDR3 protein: CPSSPDAVYGYTF. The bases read TGTCCCAGCTCACCAGACGCAGTTTATGGCTACACCTTC.